What follows is one T cell receptor beta chain and its context. Its antigen is unidentified. The method was immunoSEQ multiplex PCR; TCRdb's version includes in-frame clones alone and lacks a portion of them. This table holds roughly 1.4 million clones, approximately 98.5% found once. The sample is drawn from a study of shared clonotypes between healthy human individuals. Study information: Researchers assigned three CD4 naive, three CD4 memory, two CD8 naive and one CD8 memory plate to each donor.

The CDR3 length is 14 residues. Germline loops: CDR1 SNHLY, CDR2 FYNNEI. With 4 bases removed from V and 4 bases from J, the gap between germline ends came to 13 bases. General study results and limits: The donor pool, a small one, limited the genetic and exposure-history diversity represented. Clonotype sharing across donors was expected to vary with sequencing depth.

Sequencing input: naive CD4+ T cells sorted from blood. The subset here: CD45RA+ positively selected. The chain is built from TRBV2 and TRBJ2-5; unclear D gene. This sequence was found in a man aged 30 to 45 in good health. CDR3 loop: CASSGEVRTETQYF. For the CDR3, the DNA is TGTGCCAGCAGTGGAGAGGTTAGGACAGAGACCCAGTACTTC. Full variable domain (remainder filled in from reference TRBV2 and TRBJ2-5): EPEVTQTPSHQVTQMGQEVILRCVPISNHLYFYWYRQILGQKVEFLVSFYNNEISEKSEIFDDQFSVERPDGSNFTLKIRSTKLEDSAMYFCASSGEVRTETQYFGPGTRLLVL.